This record looks at one T cell receptor (beta chain) sequence and its context. The CDR3 has 14 amino acids. Germline V lookup: CDR1 MDHEN, CDR2 SYDVKM. Trimming stripped 5 bases from V and 4 bases from J, with 15 bases between. These data come from a study of tumor-infiltrating lymphocytes in glioblastoma multiforme. TCR beta libraries were built from RNA through three nested multiplex PCR rounds using modified ARM-PCR. TCRdb redid the calling of the multiplex PCR reads with MiXCR, one entry per CDR3 protein. The top ten clones hold about 28% of a sample with about 10,000 distinct CDR3 sequences, just over 65% of them seen once.

This chain joins TRBV28 and TRBJ2-7, with D unclear. This receptor was obtained from a male donor with glioblastoma. Material: brain tumor tissue. The CDR3 nucleotides are TGTGCCAGCAGTCCACCAAGCGTAGGATACGAGCAGTACTTC. This encodes CASSPPSVGYEQYF.